This record covers a single T cell receptor beta chain. This sample was taken from a study of blood T cell repertoires in COVID-19. Study-level information: Material from acute and convalescent COVID-19 was sourced from the United States, Italy and Spain. Sources were T cells, B-cell-depleted T cells, or PBMCs; the material itself was cDNA or gDNA.

Methods used by the authors: Amplified reference gene primers provided the basis for estimating nucleated cell counts. Profiling relied on immunoSEQ multiplex PCR, and the TCRdb table lists in-frame clones only, not all of them. That table furnishes V, J and clone size, whereas the DNA furnished D and trimming. The sample shows 90,000 to 120,000 clones, 85% to 90% of them seen only once. The trim removed 2 bases at V and 0 bases at J, leaving 3 bases unmatched. Per the germline V gene, CDR1 is SGHRS and CDR2 is YFSETQ. The CDR3 consists of 16 residues. This TCR came from an elderly woman with acute or convalescent COVID-19. Material: peripheral blood. The J gene is TRBJ2-3, the V gene TRBV5-1, with 10 bases that match TRBD2. The CDR3: CASSLGAGGSTDTQYF. DNA for the CDR3: TGCGCCAGCAGCTTAGGAGCGGGGGGGAGCACAGATACGCAGTATTTT.